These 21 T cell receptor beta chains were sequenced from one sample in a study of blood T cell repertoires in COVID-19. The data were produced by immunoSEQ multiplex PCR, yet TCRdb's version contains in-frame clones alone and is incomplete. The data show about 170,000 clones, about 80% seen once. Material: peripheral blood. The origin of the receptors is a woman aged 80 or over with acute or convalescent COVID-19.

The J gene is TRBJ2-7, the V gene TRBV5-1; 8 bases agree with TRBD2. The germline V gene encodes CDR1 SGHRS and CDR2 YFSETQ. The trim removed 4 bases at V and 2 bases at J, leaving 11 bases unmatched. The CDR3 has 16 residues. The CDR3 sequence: CASSGTWGSGTYEQYF. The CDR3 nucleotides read TGCGCCAGCAGCGGGACCTGGGGTAGCGGGACCTACGAGCAGTACTTC.

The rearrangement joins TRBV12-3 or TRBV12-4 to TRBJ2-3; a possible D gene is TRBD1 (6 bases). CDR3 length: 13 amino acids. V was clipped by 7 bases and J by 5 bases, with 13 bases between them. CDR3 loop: CASTYRAVDTQYF. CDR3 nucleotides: TGTGCCAGCACTTACAGGGCGGTAGATACGCAGTATTTT.

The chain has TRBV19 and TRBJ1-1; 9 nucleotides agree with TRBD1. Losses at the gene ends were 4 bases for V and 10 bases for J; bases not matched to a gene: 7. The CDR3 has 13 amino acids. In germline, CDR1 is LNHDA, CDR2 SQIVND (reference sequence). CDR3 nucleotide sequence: TGTGCCAGTAGTAGCGGACAGGGGAGGCGAGCTTTCTTT. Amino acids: CASSSGQGRRAFF.

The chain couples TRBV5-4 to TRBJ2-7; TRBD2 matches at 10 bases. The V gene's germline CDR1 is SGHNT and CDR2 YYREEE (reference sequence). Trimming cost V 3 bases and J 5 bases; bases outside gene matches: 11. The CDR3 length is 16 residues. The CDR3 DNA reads TGTGCCAGCAGCTCCAGGGCTAGCGGGAGAGAGAACGAGCAGTACTTC. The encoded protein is CASSSRASGRENEQYF.

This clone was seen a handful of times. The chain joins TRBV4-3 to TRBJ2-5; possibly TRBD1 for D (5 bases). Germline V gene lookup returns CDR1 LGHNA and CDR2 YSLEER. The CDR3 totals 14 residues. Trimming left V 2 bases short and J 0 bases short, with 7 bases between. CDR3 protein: CASSQSDNQETQYF. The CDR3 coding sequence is TGCGCCAGCAGCCAATCGGACAACCAAGAGACCCAGTACTTC.

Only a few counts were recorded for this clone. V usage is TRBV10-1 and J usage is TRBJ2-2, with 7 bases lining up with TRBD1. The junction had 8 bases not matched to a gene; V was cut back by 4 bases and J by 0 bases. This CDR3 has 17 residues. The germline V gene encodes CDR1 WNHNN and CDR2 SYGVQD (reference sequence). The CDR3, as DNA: TGCGCCAGCAGTGCGACTGACAGGGCCCCGAACACCGGGGAGCTGTTTTTT. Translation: CASSATDRAPNTGELFF.

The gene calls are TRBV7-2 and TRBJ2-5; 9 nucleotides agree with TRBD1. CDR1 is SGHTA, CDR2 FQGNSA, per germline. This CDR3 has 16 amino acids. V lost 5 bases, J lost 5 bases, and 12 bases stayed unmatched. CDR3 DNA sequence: TGTGCCAGCAGCCCATTAGGGGGACAGGGTTTTGAGACCCAGTACTTC. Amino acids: CASSPLGGQGFETQYF.

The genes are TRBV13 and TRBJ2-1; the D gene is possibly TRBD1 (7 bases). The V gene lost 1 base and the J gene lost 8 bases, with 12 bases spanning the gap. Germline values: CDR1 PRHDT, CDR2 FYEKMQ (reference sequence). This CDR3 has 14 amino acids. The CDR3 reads CASSLAARGDEQFF. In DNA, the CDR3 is TGTGCCAGCAGCTTAGCTGCCAGGGGGGATGAGCAGTTCTTC.

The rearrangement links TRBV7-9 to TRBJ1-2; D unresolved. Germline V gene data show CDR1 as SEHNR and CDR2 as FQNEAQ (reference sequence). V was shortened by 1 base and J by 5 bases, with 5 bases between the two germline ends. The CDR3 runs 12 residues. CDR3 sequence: CASSLVEYGYTF. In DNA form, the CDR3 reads TGTGCCAGCAGCTTAGTAGAATATGGCTACACCTTC. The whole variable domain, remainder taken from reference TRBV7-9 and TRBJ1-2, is DTGVSQNPRHKITKRGQNVTFRCDPISEHNRLYWYRQTLGQGPEFLTYFQNEAQLEKSRLLSDRFSAERPKGSFSTLEIQRTEQGDSAMYLCASSLVEYGYTFGSGTRLTVV.

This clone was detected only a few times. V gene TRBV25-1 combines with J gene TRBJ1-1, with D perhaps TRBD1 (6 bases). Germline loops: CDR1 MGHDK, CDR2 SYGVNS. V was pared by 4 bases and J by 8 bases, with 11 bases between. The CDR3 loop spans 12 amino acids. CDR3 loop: CASSGPRGEAFF. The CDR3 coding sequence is TGTGCCAGCAGTGGCCCCAGGGGCGAAGCTTTCTTT.

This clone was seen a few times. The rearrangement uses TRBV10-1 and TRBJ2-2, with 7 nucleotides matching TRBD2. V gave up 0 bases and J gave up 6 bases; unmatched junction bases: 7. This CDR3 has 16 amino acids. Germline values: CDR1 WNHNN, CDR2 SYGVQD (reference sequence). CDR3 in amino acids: CASSESLPGGSGELFF. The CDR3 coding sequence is TGCGCCAGCAGTGAGTCCCTCCCGGGGGGTTCCGGGGAGCTGTTTTTT.

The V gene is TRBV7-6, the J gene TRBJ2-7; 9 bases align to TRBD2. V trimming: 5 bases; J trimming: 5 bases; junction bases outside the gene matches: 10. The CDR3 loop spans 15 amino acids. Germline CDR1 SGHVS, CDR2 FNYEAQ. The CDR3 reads CASSPTAGGPHEQYF. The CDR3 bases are TGTGCCAGCAGCCCCACCGCGGGAGGGCCCCACGAGCAGTACTTC.

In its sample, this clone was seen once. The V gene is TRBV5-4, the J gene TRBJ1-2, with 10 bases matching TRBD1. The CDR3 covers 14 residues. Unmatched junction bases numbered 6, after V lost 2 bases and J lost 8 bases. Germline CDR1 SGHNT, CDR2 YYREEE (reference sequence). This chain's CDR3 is CASSLRQGAGGYTF. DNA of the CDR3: TGTGCCAGCAGCTTAAGACAGGGGGCAGGGGGCTACACCTTC.

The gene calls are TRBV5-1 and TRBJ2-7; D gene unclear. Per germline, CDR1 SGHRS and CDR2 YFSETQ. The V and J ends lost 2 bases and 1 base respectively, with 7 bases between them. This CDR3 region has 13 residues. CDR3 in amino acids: CASSFTGSYEQYF. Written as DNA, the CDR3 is TGCGCCAGCAGCTTTACGGGTTCCTACGAGCAGTACTTC.

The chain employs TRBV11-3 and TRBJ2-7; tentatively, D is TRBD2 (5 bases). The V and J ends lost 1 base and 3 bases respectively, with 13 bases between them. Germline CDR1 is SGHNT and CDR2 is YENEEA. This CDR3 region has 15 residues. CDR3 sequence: CASSLGSGMHYEQYF. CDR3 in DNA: TGTGCCAGCAGCTTAGGTTCGGGGATGCACTACGAGCAGTACTTC.

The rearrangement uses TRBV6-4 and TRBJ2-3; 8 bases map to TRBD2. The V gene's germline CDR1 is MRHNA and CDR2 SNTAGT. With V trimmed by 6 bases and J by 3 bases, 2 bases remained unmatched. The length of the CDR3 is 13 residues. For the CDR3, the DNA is TGTGCCAGCAGCCCGGGGGGGACAGATACGCAGTATTTT. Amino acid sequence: CASSPGGTDTQYF.

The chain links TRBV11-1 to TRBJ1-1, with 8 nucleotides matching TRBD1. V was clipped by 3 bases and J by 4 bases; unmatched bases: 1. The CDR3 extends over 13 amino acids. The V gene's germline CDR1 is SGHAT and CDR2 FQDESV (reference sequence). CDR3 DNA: TGTGCCAGCAGCTTCACAGGGGGCACTGAAGCTTTCTTT. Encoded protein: CASSFTGGTEAFF.

CDR3: CASSLGRERPDTQYF. The CDR3 DNA reads TGTGCCAGCAGCTTAGGGCGGGAGCGGCCAGATACGCAGTATTTT. This chain connects TRBV11-3 to TRBJ2-3; TRBD2 matches at 7 bases. V was clipped by 1 base and J by 4 bases; unmatched bases: 5. This CDR3 spans 15 amino acids. Germline V gene sequence: CDR1 SGHNT, CDR2 YENEEA.

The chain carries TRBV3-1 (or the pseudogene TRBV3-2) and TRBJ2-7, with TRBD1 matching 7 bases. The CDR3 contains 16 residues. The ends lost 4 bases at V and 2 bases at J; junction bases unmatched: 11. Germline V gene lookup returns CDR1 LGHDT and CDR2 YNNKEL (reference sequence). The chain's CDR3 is CASSRLTGPLTYEQYF. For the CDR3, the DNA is TGTGCCAGCAGCCGACTGACAGGGCCTTTGACCTACGAGCAGTACTTC.

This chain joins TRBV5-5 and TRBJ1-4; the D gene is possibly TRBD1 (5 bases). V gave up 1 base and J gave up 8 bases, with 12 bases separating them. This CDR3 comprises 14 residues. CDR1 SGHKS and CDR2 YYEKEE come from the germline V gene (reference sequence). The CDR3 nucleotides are TGTGCCAGCAGCTTGTCAGGGTTTGAGGAAAAACTGTTTTTT. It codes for CASSLSGFEEKLFF.

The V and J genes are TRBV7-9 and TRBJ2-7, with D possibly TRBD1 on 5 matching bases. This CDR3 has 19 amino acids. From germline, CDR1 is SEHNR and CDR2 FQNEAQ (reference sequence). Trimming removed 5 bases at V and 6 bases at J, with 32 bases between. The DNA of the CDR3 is TGTGCCAGCAGCCCCCCCCTTAAAGTTGGGGCTGTCGAACCCTCCGAGCAGTACTTC. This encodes CASSPPLKVGAVEPSEQYF.